This T cell receptor beta chain was documented in a study of beta chain features in type 1 diabetes (dated by TCRdb to the late 2010s). In terms of the full investigation: Patients and healthy donors did not differ in mean age, gender distribution, total cell number or subset yield. In the study, TCRB repertoires of sorted circulating CD4+ T cell subsets from recently diagnosed type 1 diabetes patients were compared with those of matched healthy donors. A total of around 110,000,000 sorted cells were examined across all samples, and RNA yield correlated strongly with the number of cells per subset. Whereas all 30 or so donors provided naive and central memory subsets, regulatory and stem cell-like memory subsets were isolated from just 8 patients and about 8 healthy donors. General findings and caveats noted by the study authors: Type 1 diabetes patients showed a moderate but significant shortening of TCRB CDR3 length in all four CD4+ subsets. HLA sub-analyses involved small numbers of individuals, so any influence of HLA type on TCRB rearrangement remained unresolved. Shorter templates might have been favored by PCR, but patient and control samples were amplified and corrected together, so both groups would have been affected equally by any skew. Naive, central memory and regulatory TCRB repertoires appeared to be more alike among patients than among healthy donors. Because cDNA rather than genomic DNA was sequenced, highly expressing activated cells could have been over-represented, although no difference in activation and CD3 levels was found between groups. Patients with type 1 diabetes made fewer insertions and deleted more nucleotides at VDJ recombination sites, implying thymic rearrangement abnormalities.

All of the isolated RNA was reverse transcribed with the High Capacity cDNA Reverse Transcription Kit, so expressed TCRB transcripts were sequenced. Naive, central memory and regulatory T cell samples underwent deep immunoSEQ sequencing, averaging approximately 3.3 million total reads per sample. Sorted cells were lysed in RLT buffer, and RNA was extracted using DNase-treated RNeasy Micro or Mini kits according to cell number. To prevent cross-contamination, every cell subset was processed on its own, while patient and healthy donor samples were processed together. The immunoSEQ multiplex PCR was used to amplify TCRB sequences from cDNA, generating 87-bp fragments that spanned the CDR3 region. Sequencing of the amplicons was performed on the Illumina HiSeq platform. The paper's data handling went like this. Synthetic template baselines were used to correct PCR bias computationally, reads within Hamming distance 2 were collapsed, and singletons that could not be merged were discarded. Reads were aligned to IMGT to assign V, D and J genes, CDR3 length, and insertions or deletions at six rearrangement sites. Within each subset, clonotype counts were normalized to sorted cell number, and only after that were true diversity and Gini coefficients computed with the tcR R package. The overlap coefficient, calculated on TCRB nucleotide sequences, was used to measure repertoire sharing. TCRdb obtained this table from immuneACCESS and retained in-frame rearrangements with V and J assigned. These tables miss some clones; where compared with another copy, unresolved V genes account for less than half of the shortfall, and the remainder is unexplained. That table furnishes V, J and clone size, whereas the DNA furnished D and trimming. This sample gives roughly 350,000 clones in total; about 10% of them show up just once. The leading ten clones occupy about 0.63% of the sample.

Spanning cysteine to phenylalanine, the CDR3 consists of 17 amino acids. Only the CDR3 DNA is retained, 51 bases long and in frame from the first base. V has 0 bases trimmed and J has 1 base trimmed; junction bases matching no gene number 4. CDR1 and CDR2 (LNHNV, YYDKDF) derive from the germline V gene (reference sequence). A single peripheral blood draw of approximately 0.11 L on average was collected from each donor into heparinised tubes. Using a panel that included CD45RO, CCR7, CD25, CD127, CD95 and CD27, naive, central memory, regulatory and stem cell-like memory CD4+ T cells were sorted on a BD FACSAria II. Every sorted population had a purity above 95%. PBMCs were isolated immediately by Lymphoprep density gradient centrifugation and stained directly without culture. Samples were stained and sorted in pairs, with one healthy donor and one patient per experiment, so that batch effects were minimized.

This clone was counted many times. Its antigen target is currently unknown. Nothing much larger sits one base from this clone, and base qualities are not available. The material sequenced was central memory CD4+ T cells from blood. In this chain, TRBV15 is recombined with TRBJ2-2; 8 bases in the junction line up with TRBD2. The clonotype comes from a man aged 25-45 years with type 1 diabetes. The base sequence is TGTGCCACCAGCAGAGATTATCTAGCGGGGAACACCGGGGAGCTGTTTTTT. This is translated as CATSRDYLAGNTGELFF.